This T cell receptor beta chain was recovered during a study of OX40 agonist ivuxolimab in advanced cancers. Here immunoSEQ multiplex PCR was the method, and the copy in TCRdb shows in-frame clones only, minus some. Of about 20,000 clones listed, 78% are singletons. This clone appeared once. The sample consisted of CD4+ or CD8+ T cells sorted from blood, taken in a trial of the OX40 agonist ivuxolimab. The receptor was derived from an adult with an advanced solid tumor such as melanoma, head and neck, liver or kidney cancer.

The CDR3 sequence is CASSLGLGIMGKNIQYF. The CDR3 bases are TGTGCCAGCAGCTTAGGGCTAGGGATCATGGGCAAAAACATTCAGTACTTC. The rearrangement joins TRBV7-2 to TRBJ2-4, with D uncertain. The CDR3 has 17 residues. Looked up from germline, CDR1 is SGHTA and CDR2 is FQGNSA. V was cut by 1 base and J by 3 bases, with 16 bases left in between.